What follows is one TCR beta chain and its context. The antigen remains unidentified. Profiled with immunoSEQ multiplex PCR; TCRdb holds only in-frame clones, not every one. Altogether 60,000 to 85,000 clones are present, roughly 80% being singletons, with the ten largest covering approximately 30%. This sample is part of a study of T cell responses to AZD1222 COVID-19 vaccine. Whole-study findings and limits: Researchers report vaccine-associated CD4 TCRs spanning spike, with dominance at 160-218 and 743-854. Repertoire samples came only from after the peak T cell response. In a largely white British group with more females than males, clonal diversity was possibly underestimated.

Germline loops: CDR1 MGHRA, CDR2 YSYEKL. CDR3 length equals 16 residues. Trimming cost V 1 base and J 1 base; bases outside gene matches: 6. V gene TRBV4-1 combines with J gene TRBJ1-2, with 7 bases identical to TRBD1. The sequence was collected from an adult who received the MenACWY meningococcal vaccine as a control. The sample here was peripheral blood, taken 28 days after the second dose of the MenACWY control vaccine. The CDR3: CASSQAPGQVNYGYTF. In nucleotides, the CDR3 is TGCGCCAGCAGCCAAGCCCCCGGACAGGTTAACTATGGCTACACCTTC.